The sequence of this TCR beta chain was determined in a study of cytomegalovirus exposure and HLA in healthy donors. The PCR ran on 60 Vbeta and 13 Jbeta primers. Profiled with immunoSEQ multiplex PCR; TCRdb holds only in-frame clones, not every one. The top ten hold around 2.8% of the sample, which has around 200,000 clones, approximately 88% seen once. Germline CDR1 and CDR2: SGHTA and FQGTGA. This CDR3 contains 14 residues. V lost 5 bases, J lost 2 bases, and 4 bases stayed unmatched. The receptor's source is a woman aged 45 to 65 in good health and CMV-seropositive. This chain uses TRBV7-3 with TRBJ2-3, with 7 positions matching TRBD1. Material: PBMCs. The CDR3 loop is CASSGGQVTDTQYF. CDR3 bases: TGTGCCAGCAGCGGAGGACAGGTCACAGATACGCAGTATTTT.